Listed below are T cell receptor beta chains from one sample, sequenced in a study of cytomegalovirus exposure and HLA in healthy donors. Assay: immunoSEQ multiplex PCR; the TCRdb copy retains only in-frame clones and omits some. Found here are about 130,000 clones, 95% to 97% of them singletons; the top ten hold about 1.7%. The sequencing sample was made of PBMCs. The receptor source for this set is a man in his late teens or twenties in good health and CMV-seronegative. The CDR3 runs from the conserved cysteine through the conserved F or W. Fields, in order: CDR3 DNA, CDR3 protein, J gene, clone size, V gene, D gene. A D gene is named only where the DNA matches it firmly. Only part of the rows carry a size: once, few, many, or a class if the clone is expanded.

DNA: TGTGCCAGCAGCCCTTTGAGGGTGGGCTCCTACAATGAGCAGTTCTTC
CDR3: CASSPLRVGSYNEQFF
J: TRBJ2-1
size: -
V: TRBV7-6
D: -

DNA: TGTGCCAGCAGCTTCGACAGGGGGCACGGCAATGAGCAGTTCTTC
CDR3: CASSFDRGHGNEQFF
J: TRBJ2-1
size: -
V: TRBV6-5
D: TRBD1

DNA: TGTGCCAGCAGCTCCTCCTTGGCGGGGGCGTACAATGAGCAGTTCTTC
CDR3: CASSSSLAGAYNEQFF
J: TRBJ2-1
size: -
V: TRBV7-9
D: -

DNA: TGTGCCTGGAGTGTACTAGTACAGCTAAACACCGGGGAGCTGTTTTTT
CDR3: CAWSVLVQLNTGELFF
J: TRBJ2-2
size: -
V: TRBV30
D: -

DNA: TGCAGTGCGACCCCGGGGGAGCAGTACTTC
CDR3: CSATPGEQYF
J: TRBJ2-7
size: -
V: TRBV20-1
D: -

DNA: TGTGCCAGCAGCGAAACAAACTATGGCTACACCTTC
CDR3: CASSETNYGYTF
J: TRBJ1-2
size: once
V: TRBV16
D: -

DNA: TGTGCCAGTAGTACTCGACGGCAGTACGCCGGAGGGGATGGCTACACCTTC
CDR3: CASSTRRQYAGGDGYTF
J: TRBJ1-2
size: -
V: TRBV19
D: -

DNA: TGTGCCAGCAGTGAATGGGAGAAAGGGTTACGCAATGAGCAGTTCTTC
CDR3: CASSEWEKGLRNEQFF
J: TRBJ2-1
size: -
V: TRBV2
D: -

DNA: TGTGCCAGCAGCACGCTGGGGCCCTCTGGAAACACCATATATTTT
CDR3: CASSTLGPSGNTIYF
J: TRBJ1-3
size: -
V: TRBV7-6
D: -

DNA: TGTGCCAGCAGTTTTACTCTCTACGAGCAGTACTTC
CDR3: CASSFTLYEQYF
J: TRBJ2-7
size: -
V: TRBV6-1
D: -

DNA: TGTGCCAGCAGCCTCCAGGGACTAGCGGGAGGAGCTGGGACGCAGTATTTT
CDR3: CASSLQGLAGGAGTQYF
J: TRBJ2-3
size: -
V: TRBV7-2
D: TRBD2

DNA: TGTGCCAGCAGCCTATATACAGGGAACGAGCAGTACTTC
CDR3: CASSLYTGNEQYF
J: TRBJ2-7
size: -
V: TRBV7-8
D: -

DNA: TGTGCCAGCAGCCCAGGCGGGGGTGAAGCTTTCTTT
CDR3: CASSPGGGEAFF
J: TRBJ1-1
size: -
V: TRBV28
D: -

DNA: TGTGCCAGCCAGGACAGCACTAGCTCCTACAATGAGCAGTTCTTC
CDR3: CASQDSTSSYNEQFF
J: TRBJ2-1
size: -
V: TRBV27
D: -

DNA: TGTGCCACCAGCAGAGATTCGTGGGAGGGGGTAGATGGCTACACCTTC
CDR3: CATSRDSWEGVDGYTF
J: TRBJ1-2
size: -
V: TRBV15
D: -

DNA: TGTGCCAGCAGCCAAGCGGGAGCTGATTACAATGAGCAGTTCTTC
CDR3: CASSQAGADYNEQFF
J: TRBJ2-1
size: -
V: TRBV14
D: -

DNA: TGTGCCAGCAGCTTGGGGGGACGGGACTTCTATGGCTACACCTTC
CDR3: CASSLGGRDFYGYTF
J: TRBJ1-2
size: -
V: TRBV5-5
D: -

DNA: TGTGCCAGCGCACGGGAGAGTATCGGCAAAAACATTCAGTACTTC
CDR3: CASARESIGKNIQYF
J: TRBJ2-4
size: -
V: TRBV28
D: -

DNA: TGTGCCAGCAGCTACACGTCAACTAATGAAAAACTGTTTTTT
CDR3: CASSYTSTNEKLFF
J: TRBJ1-4
size: -
V: TRBV11-2
D: -

DNA: TGTGCCAGCAGTTTTGGGCTAGCGGGACTCACAGATACGCAGTATTTT
CDR3: CASSFGLAGLTDTQYF
J: TRBJ2-3
size: -
V: TRBV27
D: TRBD2

DNA: TGTGCCAGCAGGCAAGGGGCTAGCACAGATACGCAGTATTTT
CDR3: CASRQGASTDTQYF
J: TRBJ2-3
size: -
V: TRBV27
D: -

DNA: TGTGCCACCAGCAGAGACCGGGGTTTAACTAATGAAAAACTGTTTTTT
CDR3: CATSRDRGLTNEKLFF
J: TRBJ1-4
size: -
V: TRBV15
D: -

DNA: TGCGCCAGCAGCTCAGGCGACAGGGGAGGCACTGAAGCTTTCTTT
CDR3: CASSSGDRGGTEAFF
J: TRBJ1-1
size: -
V: TRBV5-1
D: TRBD1